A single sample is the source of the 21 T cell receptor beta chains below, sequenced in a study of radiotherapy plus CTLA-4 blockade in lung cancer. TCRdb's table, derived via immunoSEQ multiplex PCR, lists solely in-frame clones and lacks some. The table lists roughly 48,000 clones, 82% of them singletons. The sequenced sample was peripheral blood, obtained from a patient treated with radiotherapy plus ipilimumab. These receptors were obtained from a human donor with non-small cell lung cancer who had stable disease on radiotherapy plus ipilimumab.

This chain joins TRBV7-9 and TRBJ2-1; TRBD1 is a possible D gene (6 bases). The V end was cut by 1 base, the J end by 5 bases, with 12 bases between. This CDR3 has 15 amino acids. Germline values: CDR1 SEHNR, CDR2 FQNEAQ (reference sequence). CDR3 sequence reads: CASSLDGTRNNEQFF. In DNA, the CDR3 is TGTGCCAGCAGCTTAGATGGGACACGTAACAATGAGCAGTTCTTC.

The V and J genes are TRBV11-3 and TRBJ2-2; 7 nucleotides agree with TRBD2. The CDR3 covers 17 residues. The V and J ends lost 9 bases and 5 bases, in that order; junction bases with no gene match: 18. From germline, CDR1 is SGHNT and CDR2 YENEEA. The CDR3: CARKTLGRERRTGELFF. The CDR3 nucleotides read TGTGCCAGAAAAACCCTGGGGCGGGAGAGGCGGACCGGGGAGCTGTTTTTT. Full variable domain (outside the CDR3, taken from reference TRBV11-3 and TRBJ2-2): EAGVVQSPRYKIIEKKQPVAFWCNPISGHNTLYWYLQNLGQGPELLIRYENEEAVDDSQLPKDRFSAERLKGVDSTLKIQPAELGDSAVYLCARKTLGRERRTGELFFGEGSRLTVL.

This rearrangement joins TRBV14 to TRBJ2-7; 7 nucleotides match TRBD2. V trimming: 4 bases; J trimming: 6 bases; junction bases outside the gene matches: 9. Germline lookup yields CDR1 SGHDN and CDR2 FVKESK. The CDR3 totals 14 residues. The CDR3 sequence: CASSLRGGSSEQYF. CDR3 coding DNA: TGTGCCAGCAGCCTAAGGGGCGGGAGTTCCGAGCAGTACTTC.

Written as DNA, the CDR3 is TGTGCCAGTAGTTTGAGGACAGGAACTACTGGGGCCAACGTCCTGACTTTC. Its protein is CASSLRTGTTGANVLTF. V gene TRBV19 combines with J gene TRBJ2-6; 7 bases agree with TRBD1. Germline V CDR1 and CDR2: LNHDA, SQIVND (reference sequence). The ends lost 5 bases at V and 2 bases at J; junction bases unmatched: 9. This CDR3 spans 17 amino acids.

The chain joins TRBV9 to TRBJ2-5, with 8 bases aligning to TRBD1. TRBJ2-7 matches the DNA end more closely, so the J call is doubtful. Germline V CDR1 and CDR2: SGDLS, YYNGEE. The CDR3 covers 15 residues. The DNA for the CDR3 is TGTGCCAGCAGCGTAGAGGACAGGGCCACCTACGAGCAGTACTTC. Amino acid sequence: CASSVEDRATYEQYF.

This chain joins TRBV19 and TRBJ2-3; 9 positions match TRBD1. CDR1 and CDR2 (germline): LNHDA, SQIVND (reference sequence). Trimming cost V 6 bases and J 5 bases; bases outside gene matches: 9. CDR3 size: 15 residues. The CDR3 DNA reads TGTGCCAGTAGCCTTAACAGGGGGCTCATAGATACGCAGTATTTT. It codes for CASSLNRGLIDTQYF.

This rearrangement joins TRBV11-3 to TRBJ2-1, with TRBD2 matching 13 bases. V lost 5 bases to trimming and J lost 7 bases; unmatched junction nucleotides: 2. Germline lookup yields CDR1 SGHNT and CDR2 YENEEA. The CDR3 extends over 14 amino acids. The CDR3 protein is CASSPGLAGNEQFF. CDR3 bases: TGTGCCAGCAGCCCGGGACTAGCGGGAAATGAGCAGTTCTTC.

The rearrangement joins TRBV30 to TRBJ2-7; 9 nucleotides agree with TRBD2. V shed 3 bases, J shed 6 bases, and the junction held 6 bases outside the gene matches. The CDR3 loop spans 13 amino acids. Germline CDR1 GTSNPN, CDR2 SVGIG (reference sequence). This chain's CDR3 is CAWRTSGEGEQYF. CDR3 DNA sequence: TGTGCCTGGAGGACTAGCGGCGAGGGCGAGCAGTACTTC.

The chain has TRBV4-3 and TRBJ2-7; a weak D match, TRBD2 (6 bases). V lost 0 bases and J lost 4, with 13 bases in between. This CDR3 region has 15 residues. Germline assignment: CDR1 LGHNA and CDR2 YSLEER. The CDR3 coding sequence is TGCGCCAGCAGCCAAGAGGACGGCCGGGGGTACGAGCAGTACTTC. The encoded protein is CASSQEDGRGYEQYF.

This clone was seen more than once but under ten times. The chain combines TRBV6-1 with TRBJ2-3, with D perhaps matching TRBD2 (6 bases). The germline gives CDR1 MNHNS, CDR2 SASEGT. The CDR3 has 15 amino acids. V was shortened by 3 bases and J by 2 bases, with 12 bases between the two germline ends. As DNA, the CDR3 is TGTGCCAGCAGTGAGGGCGGGGTACCCACAGATACGCAGTATTTT. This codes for CASSEGGVPTDTQYF.

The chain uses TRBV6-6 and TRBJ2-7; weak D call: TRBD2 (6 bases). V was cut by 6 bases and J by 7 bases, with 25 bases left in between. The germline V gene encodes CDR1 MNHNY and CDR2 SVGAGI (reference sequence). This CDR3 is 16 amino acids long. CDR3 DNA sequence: TGTGCCAGCAGCCTCTGGATTTTTTCGGGAGTTCAAGAGCAGTACTTC. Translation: CASSLWIFSGVQEQYF.

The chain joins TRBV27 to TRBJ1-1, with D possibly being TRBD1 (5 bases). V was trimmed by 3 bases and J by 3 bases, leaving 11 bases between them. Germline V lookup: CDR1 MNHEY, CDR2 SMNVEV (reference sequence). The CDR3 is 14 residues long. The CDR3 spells CASSFSPGYTEAFF. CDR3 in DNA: TGTGCCAGCAGTTTTTCCCCAGGGTACACTGAAGCTTTCTTT.

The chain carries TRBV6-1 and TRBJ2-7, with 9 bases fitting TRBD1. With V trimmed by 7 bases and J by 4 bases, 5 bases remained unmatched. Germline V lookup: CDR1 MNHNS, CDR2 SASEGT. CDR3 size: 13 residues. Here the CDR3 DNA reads TGTGCCAGCATGACAGGGGGAGAATACGAGCAGTACTTC. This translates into CASMTGGEYEQYF.

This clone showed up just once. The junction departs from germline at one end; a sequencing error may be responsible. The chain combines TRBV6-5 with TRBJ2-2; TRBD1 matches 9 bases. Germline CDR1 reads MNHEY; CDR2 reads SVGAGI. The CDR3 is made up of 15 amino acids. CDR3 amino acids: CASSRGQGNTRELFF. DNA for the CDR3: TGTGCCAGCAGTAGGGGACAGGGCAACACCAGGGAGCTGTTTTTT.

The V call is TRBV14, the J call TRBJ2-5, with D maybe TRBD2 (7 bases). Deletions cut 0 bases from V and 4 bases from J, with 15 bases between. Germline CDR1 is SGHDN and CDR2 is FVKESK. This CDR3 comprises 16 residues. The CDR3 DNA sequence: TGTGCCAGCAGCCAAGAAGGGGGGGCAGTGTCAGAGACCCAGTACTTC. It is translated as CASSQEGGAVSETQYF.

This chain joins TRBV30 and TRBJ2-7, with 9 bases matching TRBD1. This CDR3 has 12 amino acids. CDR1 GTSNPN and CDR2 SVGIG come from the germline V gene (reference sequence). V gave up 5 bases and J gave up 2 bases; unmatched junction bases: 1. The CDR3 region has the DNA TGTGCCTGGGGGACAGGGACCTACGAGCAGTACTTC. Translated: CAWGTGTYEQYF.

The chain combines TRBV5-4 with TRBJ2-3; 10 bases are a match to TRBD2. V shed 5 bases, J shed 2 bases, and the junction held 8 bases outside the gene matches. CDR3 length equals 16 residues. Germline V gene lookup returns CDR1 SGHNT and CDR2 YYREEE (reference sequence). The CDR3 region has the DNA TGTGCCAGCAGTAGGGAGGGACTAGCGTTCACAGATACGCAGTATTTT. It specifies CASSREGLAFTDTQYF.

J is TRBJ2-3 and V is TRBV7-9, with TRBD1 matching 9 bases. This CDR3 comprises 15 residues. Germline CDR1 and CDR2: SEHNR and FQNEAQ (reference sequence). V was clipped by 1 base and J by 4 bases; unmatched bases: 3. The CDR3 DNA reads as TGTGCCAGCAGCTTAGGAGGACAGGGGTCAGATACGCAGTATTTT. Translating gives CASSLGGQGSDTQYF.

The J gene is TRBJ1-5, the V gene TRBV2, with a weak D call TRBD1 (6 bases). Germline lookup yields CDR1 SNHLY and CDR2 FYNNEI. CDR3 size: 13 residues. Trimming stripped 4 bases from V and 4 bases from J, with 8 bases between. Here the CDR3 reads CASSGQANQPQHF. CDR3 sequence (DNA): TGTGCCAGCAGTGGACAGGCAAATCAGCCCCAGCATTTT.

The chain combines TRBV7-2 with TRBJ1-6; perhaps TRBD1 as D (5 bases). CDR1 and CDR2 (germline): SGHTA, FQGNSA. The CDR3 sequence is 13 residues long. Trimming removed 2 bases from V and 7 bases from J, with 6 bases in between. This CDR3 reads CASSLQGNSPLHF. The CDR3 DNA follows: TGTGCCAGCAGCTTACAGGGAAATTCACCCCTCCACTTT.

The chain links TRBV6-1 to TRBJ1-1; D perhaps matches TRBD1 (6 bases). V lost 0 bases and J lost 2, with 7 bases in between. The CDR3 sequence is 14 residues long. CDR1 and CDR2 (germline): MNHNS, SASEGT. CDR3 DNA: TGTGCCAGCAGTGAAGCCGGGACAAACACTGAAGCTTTCTTT. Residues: CASSEAGTNTEAFF.